This TCR beta chain was observed in a study of cytotoxic CD8 clonotypes in ibrutinib-treated CLL. Study in general: Response sampling came at median approximately twelve months of treatment, ranging about 6 to 36 months.

Generated by immunoSEQ multiplex PCR, the TCRdb table keeps only in-frame clones and is missing some. This sample yields hundreds of thousands of clones, of which roughly 67% are seen a single time; roughly 6.7% belongs to the top ten. This clone was detected only a few times. Its cognate antigen is unknown. From cryopreserved PBMCs came 2 to 2.5 micrograms of genomic DNA used for TCR beta libraries. Study results and caveats: Timing of sampling differed between sustained-remission and progressing patients.

Germline loops: CDR1 MNHEY, CDR2 SMNVEV (reference sequence). The V end was cut by 4 bases, the J end by 7 bases, with 14 bases between. The CDR3 is 14 amino acids. The specimen was PBMCs, collected after 36 months of ibrutinib treatment. The genes are TRBV27 and TRBJ1-5; D is ambiguous. The source is a human donor with chronic lymphocytic leukemia. The CDR3 coding sequence is TGTGCCAGCAGTTGGTCGGGGTTTGGGCAGCCCCAGCATTTT. Its protein product is CASSWSGFGQPQHF.